The 30 T cell receptor beta chains in this list originate from one sample, sequenced in a study of metastatic and nonmetastatic thyroid tumors. Prior to thyroid surgery, none of the patients had received any treatment. TCRdb re-analyzed the PCR reads through MiXCR. The data hold thousands of clones, with 32% observed a single time. Sequencing input: adjacent normal tissue. Receptors were obtained from a female donor with papillary thyroid cancer or a benign thyroid nodule (not recorded which). Some clones in this sample may be carry-over from other donors' samples.

In its sample, this clone was seen once. The rearrangement links TRBV2 to TRBJ2-7; D remains unclear. Deletions cut 1 base from V and 10 bases from J, with 17 bases between. This CDR3 contains 14 residues. CDR1 SNHLY and CDR2 FYNNEI come from the germline V gene. The CDR3 sequence is CASSEDLGTCEQYF. In DNA form, the CDR3 reads TGTGCCAGCAGTGAAGATCTGGGAACCTGTGAACAGTACTTC.

This sequence joins TRBV6-2 or TRBV6-3 and TRBJ1-2, with a possible D match to TRBD1 (5 bases). Trimming removed 7 bases at V and 4 bases at J, with 16 bases between. This CDR3 is built from 14 residues. Germline CDR1 MNHEY, CDR2 SVGEGT. CDR3 sequence reads: CASTQPGTPYGYTF. The CDR3 bases are TGTGCCAGCACTCAACCCGGGACGCCCTATGGCTACACCTTC.

The rearrangement links TRBV6-5 to TRBJ2-1, with TRBD2 matching over 7 bases. CDR3 length: 16 residues. Germline values: CDR1 MNHEY, CDR2 SVGAGI. Trimming at V came to 0 bases and at J to 6 bases, leaving 8 bases not matched to a gene. The CDR3 DNA reads TGTGCCAGCAGTTACTCACGGACTAGTGACTCCAATGAGCAGTTCTTC. Its translation: CASSYSRTSDSNEQFF.

The chain carries TRBV7-9 and TRBJ1-1; perhaps TRBD1 as D (5 bases). The CDR3 has 12 residues. Germline-derived CDR1 and CDR2 are SEHNR and FQNEAQ (reference sequence). Trimming left V 3 bases short and J 8 bases short, with 10 bases between. For the CDR3, the DNA is TGTGCCAGCAGCTTCAGGGAAGCGGAAGCTTTCTTT. Its protein is CASSFREAEAFF.

This clone has just a few counts. The chain is built from TRBV6-2 or TRBV6-3 and TRBJ1-6; 11 bases fit TRBD1. Trimming removed 5 bases from V and 8 bases from J; junction bases left unmatched: 5. The CDR3 sequence is 15 residues long. Germline V gives CDR1 MNHEY, CDR2 SVGEGT. The CDR3 DNA reads TGTGCCAGCAGTCGACCGGGACAGGGGGATTCACCCCTCCACTTT. Protein sequence: CASSRPGQGDSPLHF.

V usage is TRBV25-1 and J usage is TRBJ1-2; tentatively, D is TRBD1 (5 bases). V was cut by 6 bases and J by 6 bases, with 11 bases left in between. Germline-derived CDR1 and CDR2 are MGHDK and SYGVNS. CDR3 length equals 12 residues. The CDR3 sequence is CASRGQFDGYTF. CDR3 in DNA: TGTGCCAGCAGGGGGCAGTTTGATGGCTACACCTTC.

This chain's CDR3 is CASSLVLAAYNEQFF. As DNA, the CDR3 is TGTGCCAGCAGTTTAGTACTAGCGGCCTACAATGAGCAGTTCTTC. J is TRBJ2-1 and V is TRBV28; 8 nucleotides match TRBD2. The CDR3 extends over 15 amino acids. The ends lost 2 bases at V and 2 bases at J; junction bases unmatched: 2. Germline V CDR1 and CDR2: MDHEN, SYDVKM.

This chain connects TRBV7-2 to TRBJ2-7; possible D gene TRBD1, 6 bases. The CDR3 covers 14 residues. V was trimmed by 5 bases and J by 3 bases, leaving 14 bases between them. Per germline, CDR1 SGHTA and CDR2 FQGNSA. Written as DNA, the CDR3 is TGTGCCAGCAGCCGAGTGGGGGCTGGCTACGAGCAGTACTTC. Translating it yields CASSRVGAGYEQYF.

This clone is termed medium-sized. The V and J genes are TRBV20-1 and TRBJ2-2, with D perhaps matching TRBD1 (5 bases). The CDR3 loop spans 14 amino acids. V was cut by 2 bases and J by 1 base, with 8 bases left in between. Looked up from germline, CDR1 is DFQATT and CDR2 is SNEGSKA (reference sequence). CDR3 sequence reads: CSARLQGNTGELFF. DNA for the CDR3: TGCAGTGCTAGACTTCAGGGGAACACCGGGGAGCTGTTTTTT.

Remarks on this clone: This CDR3 is missing its conserved last phenylalanine or tryptophan, likely due to a read error. The rearrangement links TRBV19 to TRBJ2-2; no clear D. The V end lost 1 base, the J end lost 9 bases, and 6 bases lay between the germline ends. The CDR3 sequence is 12 residues long. Germline V gene sequence: CDR1 LNHDA, CDR2 SQIVND (reference sequence). Written as DNA, the CDR3 is TGTGCCAGTAGTATAGGACGCAGGGAGCTGTTTTGT. Translating gives CASSIGRRELFC.

This clone showed up just a few times. A junction end diverges from the germline sequence, so it may reflect a read error. The V call is TRBV12-3 or TRBV12-4, the J call TRBJ2-6; D remains unclear. CDR3 length equals 15 residues. The CDR3 nucleotides are TGTCCCAGCAGACCCCCCCCCTCTGGTGCCAACGCCCTGACTTTC. Protein product: CPSRPPPSGANALTF.

The gene calls are TRBV11-2 and TRBJ1-1, with D possibly matching TRBD1 (6 bases). Germline CDR1 and CDR2: SGHAT and FQNNGV. The ends were cut back, 3 bases at V and 6 bases at J, with 20 bases in the middle. The length of the CDR3 is 16 residues. CDR3 in amino acids: CASSLTSGGAGAEAFF. DNA for the CDR3: TGTGCCAGCAGCTTGACTAGCGGGGGCGCGGGTGCTGAAGCTTTCTTT.

The table lists this clone with many counts. This sequence joins TRBV20-1 and TRBJ2-1, with 8 bases matching TRBD2. In germline, CDR1 is DFQATT, CDR2 SNEGSKA (reference sequence). The V gene end was trimmed by 3 bases and the J gene end by 3 bases; junction bases not matched to a gene: 19. CDR3 length: 19 residues. The CDR3 nucleotides read TGCAGTGCTAGCCCCTTGACTAGCGTCGTAAATGGGAACTACAATGAGCAGTTCTTC. Translated: CSASPLTSVVNGNYNEQFF.

The genes are TRBV5-1 and TRBJ1-1; D not certain. Germline V gene lookup returns CDR1 SGHRS and CDR2 YFSETQ. CDR3 length: 15 amino acids. Deletions cut 0 bases from V and 3 bases from J, with 12 bases between. CDR3 nucleotide sequence: TGCGCCAGCAGCTTGGTTGGCACTTCGGACACTGAAGCTTTCTTT. It encodes CASSLVGTSDTEAFF.

This clone has a count of ten or more. This rearrangement joins TRBV3-1 to TRBJ2-2; a possible D gene is TRBD2 (6 bases). The CDR3 spans 16 residues. The V end lost 0 bases, the J end lost 1 base, and 9 bases lay between the germline ends. Germline CDR1 reads LGHDT; CDR2 reads YNNKEL (reference sequence). DNA of the CDR3: TGTGCCAGCAGCCAAGAGCGGGGCGGGAACACCGGGGAGCTGTTTTTT. Translating gives CASSQERGGNTGELFF.

This clone was seen only once. The J gene is TRBJ2-7, the V gene TRBV20-1; 8 nucleotides agree with TRBD2. This CDR3 contains 13 residues. Germline-derived CDR1 and CDR2 are DFQATT and SNEGSKA (reference sequence). After removal of 6 bases from V and 3 bases from J, the junction contained 7 bases not matched to a gene. This chain's CDR3 is CSAMSGRGYEQYF. In nucleotides, the CDR3 is TGCAGTGCCATGAGCGGGAGAGGCTACGAGCAGTACTTC.

V gene TRBV12-3 or TRBV12-4 combines with J gene TRBJ2-7, with 7 bases fitting TRBD1. The CDR3 consists of 14 residues. The V segment lost 6 bases and the J segment 2 bases; nucleotides outside the gene matches: 7. The CDR3 loop reads CASSARDRPYEQYF. The CDR3 DNA is TGTGCCAGCAGCGCGAGGGACAGACCCTACGAGCAGTACTTC.

This clone was seen more than once but under ten times. This chain links TRBV28 with TRBJ2-2, with 8 bases lining up with TRBD1. Per the germline V gene, CDR1 is MDHEN and CDR2 is SYDVKM. The V gene end was trimmed by 5 bases and the J gene end by 4 bases; junction bases not matched to a gene: 6. The CDR3 totals 15 residues. CDR3 region: CASSIGQGVTGELFF. CDR3 DNA sequence: TGTGCCAGCAGTATTGGACAGGGAGTCACCGGGGAGCTGTTTTTT.

This clone was observed a few times. V usage is TRBV12-3 or TRBV12-4 and J usage is TRBJ2-2; D remains ambiguous. With 1 base removed from V and 7 bases from J, the gap between germline ends came to 10 bases. The CDR3 totals 14 residues. The CDR3 nucleotides are TGTGCCAGCAGTTTAGACGGGTATGGCGGGGAGCTGTTTTTT. It translates to CASSLDGYGGELFF.

The V gene is TRBV6-2 or TRBV6-3, the J gene TRBJ2-7, with D hard to call. Trimming stripped 0 bases from V and 2 bases from J, with 17 bases between. The CDR3 has 17 residues. CDR1 MNHEY and CDR2 SVGEGT come from the germline V gene. This CDR3 is CASSYSLGRRPAYEQYF. In DNA form, the CDR3 reads TGTGCCAGCAGTTACTCGTTAGGCCGCCGACCAGCCTACGAGCAGTACTTC.

This clone came up a few times. The CDR3 carries no conserved terminal phenylalanine or tryptophan, so it likely arises from a read error. No DNA is shown, since the ends of the CDR3 on it are uncertain; the CDR3 is the one TCRdb lists. The chain couples TRBV7-3 to TRBJ1-2; the DNA was not used to check the table's D call, TRBD1. Germline V gene sequence: CDR1 SGHTA, CDR2 FQGTGA. The CDR3 spans 9 amino acids, including both terminal residues. CDR3 loop: CASSLNGGY.

J is TRBJ1-6 and V is TRBV6-1; no clear D. This CDR3 is 12 amino acids long. Per the germline V gene, CDR1 is MNHNS and CDR2 is SASEGT. The V end lost 6 bases, the J end lost 13 bases, and 13 bases lay between the germline ends. The chain's CDR3 is CASRFIGGPLHF. The DNA of the CDR3 is TGTGCCAGCAGATTCATCGGAGGGCCCCTCCACTTT.

The rearrangement links TRBV7-2 to TRBJ1-4; possible D gene TRBD1, 5 bases. Germline V lookup: CDR1 SGHTA, CDR2 FQGNSA. V was clipped by 3 bases and J by 1 base, with 12 bases between them. This CDR3 contains 16 residues. CDR3 coding DNA: TGTGCCAGCAGCTTGGGTACGGGGGGAACTAATGAAAAACTGTTTTTT. This gives the protein CASSLGTGGTNEKLFF.

The chain joins TRBV6-2 or TRBV6-3 to TRBJ2-7, with a tentative D call TRBD1 (6 bases). Trimming left V 5 bases short and J 6 bases short, with 14 bases between. CDR1 MNHEY and CDR2 SVGEGT come from the germline V gene. The CDR3 is made up of 13 amino acids. The CDR3 protein is CASSLYRDIEQYF. The DNA of the CDR3 is TGTGCCAGCAGTCTCTACAGGGACATCGAGCAGTACTTC.

In this sample, this clone turned up a few times. The junction departs from the called germline gene at one end, perhaps through a read error. This chain uses TRBV28 with TRBJ2-2; the match to TRBD2 covers 7 bases. This CDR3 is built from 14 residues. The V gene's germline CDR1 is MDHEN and CDR2 SYDVKM. The CDR3 DNA reads as TGTGCCAGCAGTTTAAGCGGGGCCGTTGGGGATCTGTTTTTT. It yields the protein CASSLSGAVGDLFF.

This clone has only a few counts. V gene TRBV6-1 combines with J gene TRBJ1-2; 7 bases match TRBD1. The CDR3 has 14 amino acids. V dropped 5 bases and J dropped 6; count of bases not matched to a gene: 9. In germline, CDR1 is MNHNS, CDR2 SASEGT. The CDR3 bases are TGTGCCAGCAGTCCCCAGGGGGGGGCGAATGGCTACACCTTC. This encodes CASSPQGGANGYTF.

In its sample, this clone was seen many times. This specimen includes other DNA sequences encoding the same CDR3. The V gene is TRBV20-1, the J gene TRBJ2-1, with TRBD2 identical over 9 bases. The CDR3 spans 16 residues. Germline CDR1 is DFQATT and CDR2 is SNEGSKA (reference sequence). J gave up 7 bases and V 8 bases, and 18 bases lay outside the gene matches. Written as DNA, the CDR3 is TGCAGTCTCGAGGGGTCTAGCGGGGATCGCCGAAATGAGCAGTTCTTC. Translation: CSLEGSSGDRRNEQFF.

This clone is large within its sample. This chain joins TRBV19 and TRBJ2-7; D is tentatively TRBD1 or TRBD2 (5 bases each). Germline lookup yields CDR1 LNHDA and CDR2 SQIVND (reference sequence). Trimming removed 5 bases from V and 2 bases from J, with 13 bases in between. This CDR3 region has 14 residues. The CDR3 here is CASSSGTQTYEQYF. The CDR3 nucleotides are TGTGCCAGTAGTTCAGGGACCCAAACCTACGAGCAGTACTTC.

This clone is classed as large (0.1 to 1%). The chain is built from TRBV28 and TRBJ2-7; D possibly corresponds to TRBD2 (5 bases). Germline V gene data show CDR1 as MDHEN and CDR2 as SYDVKM. Deletions cut 1 base from V and 9 bases from J, with 16 bases between. CDR3 length equals 14 residues. This CDR3 reads CASSLSLRSAGQYF. CDR3 coding DNA: TGTGCCAGCAGTTTATCACTTAGGAGCGCGGGGCAGTACTTC.

Only a few counts were recorded for this clone. The chain has TRBV27 and TRBJ2-7, with 13 bases lining up with TRBD2. This CDR3 contains 15 residues. Germline CDR1 reads MNHEY; CDR2 reads SMNVEV (reference sequence). V shed 4 bases, J shed 7 bases, and the junction held 7 bases outside the gene matches. The CDR3 loop is CASSSGLAGAGEQYF. Written as DNA, the CDR3 is TGTGCCAGCAGTTCCGGACTAGCGGGAGCAGGTGAGCAGTACTTC.